This T cell receptor (beta chain) was captured in a study of blood T cell repertoires in COVID-19. For the study at large: From T cells, B-cell-depleted T cells, or PBMCs came the material, which was cDNA or gDNA.

The V gene lost 10 bases and the J gene lost 2 bases, with 13 bases spanning the gap. CDR3 length equals 13 residues. The germline CDR1 and CDR2 sequences are LNHDA and SQIVND (reference sequence). Sequencing used immunoSEQ multiplex PCR; TCRdb keeps in-frame clones, though not all of them. The repertoire holds 150,000 to 180,000 clones, roughly four fifths seen once, with around 1.7% in the top ten. Source material: peripheral blood. This clonotype was obtained from an elderly man with acute or convalescent COVID-19. The chain is built from TRBV19 and TRBJ2-3, with a tentative D call TRBD1 (6 bases). The CDR3 DNA reads TGTGCCACCAGGGACATTAACACAGATACGCAGTATTTT. This sequence encodes CATRDINTDTQYF.